Listed here is a single TCR beta chain. This specimen belongs to a study of control samples from healthy donors and cancer patients. TCRdb keeps only in-frame clones here, not all; method: immunoSEQ multiplex PCR. This sample has 95,000 to 130,000 clones; 93% occur once, and the top ten carry about 2.6%. Trimming took off 5 bases at V and 8 bases at J, with 15 bases between the two ends. This CDR3 spans 13 amino acids. Germline V CDR1 and CDR2: LGHDT, YNNKEL (reference sequence). Sequencing was performed on blood. The sequence was obtained from a man aged 25-45 years in good health. The chain employs TRBV3-1 (or the pseudogene TRBV3-2) and TRBJ1-2; possibly TRBD1 for D (5 bases). This CDR3 reads CASSEGVLGGYTF. CDR3 bases: TGTGCCAGCAGCGAAGGGGTCCTCGGGGGCTACACCTTC.